Only one count was recorded for the clone carrying this T cell receptor beta chain. The data stem from a study of cytomegalovirus exposure and HLA in healthy donors. V lost 6 bases and J lost 0, with 9 bases in between. Germline V gene sequence: CDR1 MGHDK, CDR2 SYGVNS. CDR3 length equals 14 residues. Amplification used 60 Vbeta primers and 13 Jbeta primers. TCRdb's table, derived via immunoSEQ multiplex PCR, lists solely in-frame clones and lacks some. The data contain fewer than 150,000 clones, roughly 78% of them seen just once; the ten biggest clones take up around 6.3%. The TCR sequence derives from a man aged 40-55 years in good health and CMV-seropositive. Specimen: PBMCs. This sequence joins TRBV25-1 and TRBJ2-1; D is unresolved. Here the CDR3 reads CASSPVRSYNEQFF. The CDR3 bases are TGTGCCAGCAGCCCCGTGCGCTCCTACAATGAGCAGTTCTTC.